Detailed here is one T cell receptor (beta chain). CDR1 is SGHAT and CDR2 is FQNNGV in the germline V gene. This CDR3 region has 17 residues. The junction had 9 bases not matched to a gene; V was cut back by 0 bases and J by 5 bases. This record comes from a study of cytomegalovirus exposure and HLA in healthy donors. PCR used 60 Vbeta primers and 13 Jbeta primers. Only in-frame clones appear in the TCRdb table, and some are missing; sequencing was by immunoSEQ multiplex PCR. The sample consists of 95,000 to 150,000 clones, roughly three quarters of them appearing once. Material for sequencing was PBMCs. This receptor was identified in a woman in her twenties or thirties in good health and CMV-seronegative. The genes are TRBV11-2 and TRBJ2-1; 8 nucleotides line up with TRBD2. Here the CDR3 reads CASSLEVAGGPNNEQFF. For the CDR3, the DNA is TGTGCCAGCAGCTTAGAGGTTGCGGGGGGCCCCAACAATGAGCAGTTCTTC.